This T cell receptor (beta chain) was documented in a study of identical twins. Study-wide results and caveats: Among out-of-frame alpha sequences shared by twins, low generation probability occurred in excess. Fewer insertions marked abundant cord blood beta clonotypes; young adult naive trended weakly, memory not at all.

Healthy Caucasian donors formed the entire cohort. Trimming stripped 10 bases from V and 4 bases from J, with 14 bases between. The CDR3 is made up of 14 amino acids. Germline assignment: CDR1 MNHNS and CDR2 SASEGT. TCRdb redid the calling of the 5' RACE reads with MiXCR, one entry per CDR3 protein. The data hold roughly 700,000 distinct CDR3 sequences, with around 8.6% observed a single time. This clonotype appeared a few times. What it binds is unknown. This sample was also put to use in a study of yellow fever vaccine responses in identical twins.

This chain joins TRBV6-1 and TRBJ1-6; D uncertain. The origin of this receptor is a woman younger than 30 in good health. The sample was PBMCs. The CDR3, as DNA: TGTGCCACCTCAACAGTCACTTATAATTCACCCCTCCACTTT. It specifies CATSTVTYNSPLHF.